The 6 T cell receptor beta chains below were found in one sample sequenced in a study of regulatory T cells in long-lasting Graves disease. Sample time point: newly diagnosed GD, antithyroid drugs for less than 3 months. Scientists built the TCR library using RNA that was extracted from PBMCs. Building the TCR beta libraries relied on iRepertoire HTBI primers, and CDR3 regions underwent Arm-PCR. MiXCR, run by TCRdb on the multiplex PCR reads, gives a single entry per CDR3 protein. The profile shows about 210,000 distinct CDR3 sequences, roughly 18% of them singletons. These data also featured in a second study, about T cells in Graves' hyperthyroidism and ophthalmopathy.

Source: peripheral blood mononuclear cells (PBMCs), taken at new diagnosis, from a patient treated with antithyroid drugs. All receptors derive from a woman between 25 and 40 years old with Graves disease.

This clonotype was counted at least ten times. J is TRBJ1-2 and V is TRBV27, with 7 bases lining up with TRBD1. Germline trimming cut 4 bases from V and 6 bases from J; bases unmatched to any gene: 5. The CDR3 covers 13 residues. The germline V gene encodes CDR1 MNHEY and CDR2 SMNVEV (reference sequence). The CDR3 nucleotides are TGTGCCAGCAGTTCCTATGGACAGGATGGCTACACCTTC. This sequence encodes CASSSYGQDGYTF.

The J gene is TRBJ2-4, the V gene TRBV20-1, with D perhaps given as TRBD1 or TRBD2 (5 bases each). V lost 3 bases and J lost 4, with 16 bases in between. The CDR3 is 15 residues long. Germline V lookup: CDR1 DFQATT, CDR2 SNEGSKA (reference sequence). CDR3 sequence reads: CSARRDPRLKNIQYF. In nucleotides, the CDR3 is TGCAGTGCTAGGAGGGACCCCAGGTTAAAAAACATTCAGTACTTC.

The sample holds many counts of this clonotype. V and J are TRBV3-1 and TRBJ1-2; D possibly corresponds to TRBD1 (5 bases). Germline-derived CDR1 and CDR2 are LGHDT and YNNKEL (reference sequence). Between the trimmed V and J ends, which lost 3 bases and 4 bases, there was a span of 15 bases. The CDR3 runs to 15 residues. CDR3 DNA: TGTGCCAGCAGCCACGGTACAGGACTCCGCTATGGCTACACCTTC. Amino acids: CASSHGTGLRYGYTF.

This clonotype was seen at least ten times. The chain recombines TRBV28 with TRBJ2-2, with D possibly matching TRBD1 (5 bases). Germline-derived CDR1 and CDR2 are MDHEN and SYDVKM. The V and J ends lost 2 bases and 6 bases respectively, with 13 bases between them. This CDR3 has 15 amino acids. This chain's CDR3 is CASSLNPGIPGELFF. CDR3 coding DNA: TGTGCCAGCAGTTTAAATCCAGGGATTCCCGGGGAGCTGTTTTTT.

This clonotype appeared many times. The chain couples TRBV6-4 to TRBJ2-3, with D tentatively TRBD2 (5 bases). Germline V gene data show CDR1 as MRHNA and CDR2 as SNTAGT. V was cut by 0 bases and J by 3 bases, with 7 bases left in between. The CDR3 is 14 amino acids. The CDR3 protein is CASSDSAETDTQYF. The CDR3 coding sequence is TGTGCCAGCAGTGACTCAGCGGAGACAGATACGCAGTATTTT.

The gene calls are TRBV28 and TRBJ2-1; 10 bases map to TRBD1. The CDR3 has 15 residues. The trim removed 4 bases at V and 12 bases at J, leaving 12 bases unmatched. Per the germline V gene, CDR1 is MDHEN and CDR2 is SYDVKM. CDR3 amino acids: CASSSDRGRLKGQFF. The DNA for the CDR3 is TGTGCCAGCAGTTCCGACAGGGGGCGTCTTAAGGGGCAGTTCTTC. Drawing the rest from reference TRBV28 and TRBJ2-1, the complete variable domain is DVKVTQSSRYLVKRTGEKVFLECVQDMDHENMFWYRQDPGLGLRLIYFSYDVKMKEKGDIPEGYSVSREKKERFSLILESASTNQTSMYLCASSSDRGRLKGQFFGPGTRLTVL.